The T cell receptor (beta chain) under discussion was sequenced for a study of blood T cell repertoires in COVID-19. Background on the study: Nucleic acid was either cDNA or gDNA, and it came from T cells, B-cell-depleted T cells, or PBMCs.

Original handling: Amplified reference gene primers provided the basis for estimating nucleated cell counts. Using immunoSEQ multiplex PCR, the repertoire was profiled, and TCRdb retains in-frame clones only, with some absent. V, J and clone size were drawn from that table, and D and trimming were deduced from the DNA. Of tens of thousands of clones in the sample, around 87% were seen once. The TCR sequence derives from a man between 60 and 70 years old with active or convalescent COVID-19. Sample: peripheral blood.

CDR3 nucleotide sequence: TGTGCCAGCAGCCCTCGGCTAGCGGCAAGCACAGATACGCAGTATTTT. It translates to CASSPRLAASTDTQYF. The chain combines TRBV11-2 with TRBJ2-3; 7 bases are a match to TRBD2. The CDR3 sequence is 16 residues long. CDR1 and CDR2 (germline): SGHAT, FQNNGV. With 5 bases clipped from V and 0 bases from J, the junction kept 8 bases outside the gene matches.